Listed below are T cell receptor beta chains from one sample, sequenced in a study of cytomegalovirus exposure and HLA in healthy donors. Sequencing was performed with immunoSEQ multiplex PCR; in TCRdb, only in-frame clones are kept and a portion is missing. Here the sample spans roughly 150,000 clones, around three quarters being singletons. Sequencing was carried out using PBMCs. These receptors were taken from a woman between 40 and 55 years old in good health and CMV-seropositive. Each CDR3 is given with its conserved first and last residue. The D gene is left open where the match is weak. The listing skips clone size in some rows; elsewhere it reads once, few, many or a size class.

V gene,clone size,D gene,J gene,CDR3 protein,CDR3 DNA
TRBV7-2,NA,NA,TRBJ1-6,CASRPTGHSNSPLHF,TGTGCCAGCAGACCAACGGGACACAGTAATTCACCCCTCCACTTT
TRBV9,few,NA,TRBJ1-2,CASSVEVGGSGGYTF,TGTGCCAGCAGCGTAGAGGTGGGCGGTTCGGGGGGCTACACCTTC
TRBV5-1,NA,NA,TRBJ2-1,CASTISGYNEQFF,TGCGCCAGCACAATTAGCGGCTACAATGAGCAGTTCTTC
TRBV5-1,NA,TRBD1,TRBJ2-5,CASSLGQGVETQYF,TGCGCCAGCAGCTTGGGGCAGGGGGTAGAGACCCAGTACTTC
TRBV30,NA,NA,TRBJ1-1,CAWSLLYGGDTEAFF,TGTGCCTGGAGTCTGCTTTATGGGGGCGACACTGAAGCTTTCTTT
TRBV6-5,NA,NA,TRBJ2-1,CASSPGTPDYNEQFF,TGTGCCAGCAGCCCCGGGACTCCAGATTACAATGAGCAGTTCTTC
TRBV5-1,NA,NA,TRBJ2-7,CASSPGHGTSYEQYF,TGCGCCAGCAGCCCGGGCCACGGGACATCTTACGAGCAGTACTTC
TRBV5-1,NA,TRBD2,TRBJ2-3,CASNPGTTSTDTQYF,TGCGCCAGCAATCCCGGGACTACTAGCACAGATACGCAGTATTTT
TRBV18,NA,NA,TRBJ1-2,CASSPPAGGYGYTF,TGTGCCAGCTCACCACCTGCAGGAGGGTATGGCTACACCTTC
TRBV18,NA,NA,TRBJ2-7,CASSVAGSYEQYF,TGTGCCAGCTCGGTGGCCGGGAGCTACGAGCAGTACTTC
TRBV9,NA,TRBD1,TRBJ2-2,CASSQGAQGRITGTGELFF,TGTGCCAGCAGCCAGGGGGCGCAGGGGCGTATTACGGGCACCGGGGAGCTGTTTTTT